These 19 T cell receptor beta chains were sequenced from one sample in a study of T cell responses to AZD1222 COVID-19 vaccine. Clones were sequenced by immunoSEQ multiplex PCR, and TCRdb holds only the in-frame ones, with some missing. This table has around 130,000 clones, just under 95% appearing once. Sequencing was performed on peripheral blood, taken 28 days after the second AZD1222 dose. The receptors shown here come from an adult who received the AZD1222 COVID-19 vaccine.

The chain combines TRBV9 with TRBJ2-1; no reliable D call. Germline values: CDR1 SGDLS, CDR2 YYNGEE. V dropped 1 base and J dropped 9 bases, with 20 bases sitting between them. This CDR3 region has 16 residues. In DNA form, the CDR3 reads TGTGCCAGCAGCGTATTCGTGGCTCAAAGAGGCGGTGAGCAGTTCTTC. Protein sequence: CASSVFVAQRGGEQFF.

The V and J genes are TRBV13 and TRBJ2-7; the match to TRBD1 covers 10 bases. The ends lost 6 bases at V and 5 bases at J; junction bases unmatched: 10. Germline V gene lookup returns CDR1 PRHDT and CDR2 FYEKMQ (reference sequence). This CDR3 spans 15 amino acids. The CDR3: CASRVPGTGVHEQYF. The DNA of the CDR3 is TGTGCCAGCAGAGTCCCTGGGACAGGGGTCCACGAGCAGTACTTC.

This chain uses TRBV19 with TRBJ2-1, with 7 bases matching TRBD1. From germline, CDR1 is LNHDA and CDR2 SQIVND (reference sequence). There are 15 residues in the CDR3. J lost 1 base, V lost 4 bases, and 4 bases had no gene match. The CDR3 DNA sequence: TGTGCCAGTAGTACTCGACAGGGATCCTACAATGAGCAGTTCTTC. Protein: CASSTRQGSYNEQFF.

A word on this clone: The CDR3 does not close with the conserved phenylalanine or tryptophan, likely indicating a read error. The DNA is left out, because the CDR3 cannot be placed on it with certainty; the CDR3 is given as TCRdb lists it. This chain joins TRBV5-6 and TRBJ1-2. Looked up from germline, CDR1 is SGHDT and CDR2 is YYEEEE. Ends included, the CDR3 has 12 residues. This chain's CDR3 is CASSLGPRDRAT.

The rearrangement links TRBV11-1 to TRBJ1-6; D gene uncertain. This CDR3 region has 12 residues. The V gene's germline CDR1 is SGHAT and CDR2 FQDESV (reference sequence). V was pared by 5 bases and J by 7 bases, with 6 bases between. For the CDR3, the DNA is TGTGCCAGCAGCCGAGGAAATTCACCCCTCCACTTT. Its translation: CASSRGNSPLHF.

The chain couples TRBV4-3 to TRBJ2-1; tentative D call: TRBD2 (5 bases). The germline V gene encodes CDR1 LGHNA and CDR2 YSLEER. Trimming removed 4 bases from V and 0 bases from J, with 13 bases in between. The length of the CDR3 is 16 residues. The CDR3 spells CASSRNRRGSYNEQFF. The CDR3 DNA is TGCGCCAGCAGCCGCAATAGACGGGGCTCCTACAATGAGCAGTTCTTC.

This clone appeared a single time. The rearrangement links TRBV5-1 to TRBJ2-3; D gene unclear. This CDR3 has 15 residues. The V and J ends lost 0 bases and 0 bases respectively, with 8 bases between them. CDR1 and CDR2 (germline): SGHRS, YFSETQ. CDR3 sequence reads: CASSLVSASTDTQYF. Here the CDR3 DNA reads TGCGCCAGCAGCTTGGTGTCGGCTAGCACAGATACGCAGTATTTT.

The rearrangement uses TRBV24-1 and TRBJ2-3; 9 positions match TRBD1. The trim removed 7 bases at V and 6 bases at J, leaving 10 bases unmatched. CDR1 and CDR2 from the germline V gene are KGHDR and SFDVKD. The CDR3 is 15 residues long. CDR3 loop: CATRRQQGAGDTQYF. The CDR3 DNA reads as TGTGCCACCAGGCGGCAACAGGGGGCAGGGGATACGCAGTATTTT.

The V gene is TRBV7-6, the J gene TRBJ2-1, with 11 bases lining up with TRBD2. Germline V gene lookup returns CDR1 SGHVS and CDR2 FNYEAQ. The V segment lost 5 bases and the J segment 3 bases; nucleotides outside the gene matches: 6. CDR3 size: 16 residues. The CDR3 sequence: CASSTGTSGFYNEQFF. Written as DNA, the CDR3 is TGTGCCAGCAGCACGGGGACTAGCGGATTCTACAATGAGCAGTTCTTC. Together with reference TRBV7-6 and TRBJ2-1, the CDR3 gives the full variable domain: GAGVSQSPRYKVTKRGQDVALRCDPISGHVSLYWYRQALGQGPEFLTYFNYEAQQDKSGLPNDRFSAERPEGSISTLTIQRTEQRDSAMYRCASSTGTSGFYNEQFFGPGTRLTVL.

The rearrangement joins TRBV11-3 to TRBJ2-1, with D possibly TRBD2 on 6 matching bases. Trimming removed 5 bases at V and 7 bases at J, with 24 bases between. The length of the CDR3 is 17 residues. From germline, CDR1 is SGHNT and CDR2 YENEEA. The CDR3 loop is CASSLLSSQGRGNEQFF. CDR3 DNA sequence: TGTGCCAGCAGCCTTTTGTCTAGCCAGGGACGGGGGAATGAGCAGTTCTTC.

The CDR3 here is CASSSNVYEQYF. The CDR3 DNA sequence: TGTGCCAGCAGCTCTAACGTCTACGAGCAGTACTTC. The V gene is TRBV9, the J gene TRBJ2-7; no firm D call. V lost 4 bases to trimming and J lost 3 bases, with 8 bases between them. Germline assignment: CDR1 SGDLS and CDR2 YYNGEE. CDR3 length: 12 residues.

The CDR3 bases are TGTGCCAGCAGTTACCGGGCCTCCGGAGGGAATTCACCCCTCCACTTT. Translated, it gives CASSYRASGGNSPLHF. V usage is TRBV6-5 and J usage is TRBJ1-6; D gene ambiguous. Trimming stripped 2 bases from V and 7 bases from J, with 15 bases between. CDR1 is MNHEY and CDR2 is SVGAGI in the germline V gene. The CDR3 sequence is 16 residues long.

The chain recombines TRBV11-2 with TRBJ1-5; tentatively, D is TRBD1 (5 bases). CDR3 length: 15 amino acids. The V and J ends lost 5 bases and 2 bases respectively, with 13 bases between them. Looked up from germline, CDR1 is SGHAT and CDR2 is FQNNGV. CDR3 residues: CASSPQGLGNQPQHF. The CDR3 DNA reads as TGTGCCAGCAGCCCTCAGGGTTTGGGCAATCAGCCCCAGCATTTT.

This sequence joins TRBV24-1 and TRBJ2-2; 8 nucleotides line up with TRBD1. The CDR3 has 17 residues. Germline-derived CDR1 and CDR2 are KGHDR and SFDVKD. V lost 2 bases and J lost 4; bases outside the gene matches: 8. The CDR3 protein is CATSDSGRGRVTGELFF. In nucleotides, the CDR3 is TGTGCCACCAGTGATTCGGGCAGGGGGCGCGTCACCGGGGAGCTGTTTTTT.

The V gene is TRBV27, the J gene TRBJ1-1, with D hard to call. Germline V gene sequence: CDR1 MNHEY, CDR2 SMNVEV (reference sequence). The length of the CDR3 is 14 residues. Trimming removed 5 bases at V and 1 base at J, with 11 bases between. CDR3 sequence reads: CASSPWTGNTEAFF. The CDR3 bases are TGTGCCAGCAGTCCGTGGACGGGGAACACTGAAGCTTTCTTT.

CDR3 loop: CAWRLAGGADTQYF. The CDR3 DNA reads as TGTGCCTGGAGGCTAGCGGGGGGGGCAGATACGCAGTATTTT. The V call is TRBV30, the J call TRBJ2-3, with TRBD2 matching over 12 bases. V was clipped by 3 bases and J by 4 bases; unmatched bases: 2. CDR1 and CDR2 (germline): GTSNPN, SVGIG (reference sequence). This CDR3 contains 14 residues. Full variable domain (outside the CDR3, taken from reference TRBV30 and TRBJ2-3): SQTIHQWPATLVQPVGSPLSLECTVEGTSNPNLYWYRQAAGRGLQLLFYSVGIGQISSEVPQNLSASRPQDRQFILSSKKLLLSDSGFYLCAWRLAGGADTQYFGPGTRLTVL.

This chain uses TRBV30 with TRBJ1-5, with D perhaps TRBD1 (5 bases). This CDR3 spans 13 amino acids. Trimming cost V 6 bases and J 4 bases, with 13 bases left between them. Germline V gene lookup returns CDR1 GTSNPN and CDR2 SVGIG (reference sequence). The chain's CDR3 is CACDPGGNQPQHF. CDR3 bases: TGTGCCTGCGACCCCGGGGGGAATCAGCCCCAGCATTTT. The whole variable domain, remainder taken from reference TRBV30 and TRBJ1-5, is SQTIHQWPATLVQPVGSPLSLECTVEGTSNPNLYWYRQAAGRGLQLLFYSVGIGQISSEVPQNLSASRPQDRQFILSSKKLLLSDSGFYLCACDPGGNQPQHFGDGTRLSIL.

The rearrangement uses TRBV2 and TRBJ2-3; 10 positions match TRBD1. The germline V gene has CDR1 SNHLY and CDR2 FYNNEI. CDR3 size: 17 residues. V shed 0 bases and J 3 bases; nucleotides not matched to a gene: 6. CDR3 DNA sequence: TGTGCCAGCAGTGAAGCGATACCGGGACAGGGGACAGATACGCAGTATTTT. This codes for CASSEAIPGQGTDTQYF.

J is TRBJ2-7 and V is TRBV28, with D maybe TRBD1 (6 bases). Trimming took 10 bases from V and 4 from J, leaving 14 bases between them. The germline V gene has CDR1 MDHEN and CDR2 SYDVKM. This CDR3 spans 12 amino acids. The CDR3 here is CATQGRGYEQYF. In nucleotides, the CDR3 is TGTGCCACCCAAGGCAGGGGATACGAGCAGTACTTC. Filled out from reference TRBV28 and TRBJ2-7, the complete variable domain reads DVKVTQSSRYLVKRTGEKVFLECVQDMDHENMFWYRQDPGLGLRLIYFSYDVKMKEKGDIPEGYSVSREKKERFSLILESASTNQTSMYLCATQGRGYEQYFGPGTRLTVT.